A single TCR beta chain is shown here with its context. This clonotype was counted many times. Its antigen is unknown. No base-level quality is on record; no much larger clone is a single base apart. Receptors were amplified or captured by multiplex PCR. Sequencing took place on an Illumina HiSeq 4000. To build TCR beta libraries, CDR3 regions were amplified by Arm-PCR using iRepertoire HTBI primers. PCR products were gel purified before sequencing. From the authors' description of their analysis: Gene usage analysis of CDR3 amino acid clonotypes relied on the 55 to 80 TRBV and about 15 TRBJ segments identified across samples. COPE and FqMerger were used to merge the filtered high-quality paired reads into contigs. BLAST was used to align contigs to IMGT TRBV, TRBD and TRBJ reference genes, with CDR3 defined following IMGT. Any clonotype with a frequency above 0.1% was classified as a highly expanded clone. Shannon entropy served as the measure of repertoire diversity, while the Gini coefficient captured V-J evenness. A clonotype was considered public if more than one individual shared it. TCRdb applied fastp at Q25 and MiXCR to the public reads, then kept only in-frame beta chains. Entries that share a CDR3 protein sequence are merged under the most common genes and DNA. The V and J calls were not made by the authors but by TCRdb's processing. Across this sample there are 400,000 to 500,000 distinct CDR3 sequences, with around 17% seen only once. Roughly 23% of the sample goes to the ten largest clones.

This specimen's time point label, interpreted: newly diagnosed GD, antithyroid drugs for less than 3 months. For both TCR sequencing and RNA sequencing, RNA was extracted from PBMCs in TRIzol. Graves' disease was diagnosed according to American Thyroid Association guidelines. The patients came from an endocrinology department in Xi'an, China. Each patient gave roughly 8.4 milliliters of peripheral blood, collected in an EDTA anticoagulant tube. Ficoll Paque Plus density gradient separation was used to isolate PBMCs, and no further T cell sorting was done. An Agilent 2100 Bioanalyzer and agarose gel were used to check RNA quality, and a NanoDrop 2000 was used to measure RNA concentration. The CDR3, from cysteine to phenylalanine, totals 16 residues. The read is trimmed to its CDR3 DNA, 48 bases read in frame from base 1. According to the germline V gene (reference sequence), CDR1 reads MNHEY and CDR2 reads SMNVEV. V is trimmed back by 5 bases and J by 5 bases, and the junction contains 10 bases that no gene match accounts for.

The sample comes from a study of regulatory T cells in long-lasting Graves disease (dated by TCRdb to the early 2020s). For the study in its entirety: Antithyroid drugs had been taken for less than 3 months by newly diagnosed Graves' disease patients. A total of approximately 35 samples underwent TCR sequencing: about 13 from persistent and some 20 from newly diagnosed Graves' disease patients. The study was conducted in China and was registered as a clinical trial. Patients with persistent Graves' disease were compared with patients with newly diagnosed Graves' disease using TCR sequencing and RNA sequencing of peripheral blood.

General conclusions and limits of the study: A larger number of public clonotypes was shared among persistent patients (approximately 2,500) than among newly diagnosed patients (roughly 1,000). Only the TCR beta chain was sequenced and analyzed. Preferential use of TRBV28, TRBJ1-2 and TRBJ2-5 was observed in persistent disease, whereas TRBV20-1 and TRBJ2-1 were favored in newly diagnosed disease. The study examined only peripheral blood because the primary lesion, thyroid tissue, could not be accessed. The authors noted that the small sample size was a limitation that may lower accuracy. Compared with newly diagnosed patients, persistent Graves' disease patients had lower TCR Shannon entropy and fewer highly expanded clones, which suggests clonal expansion.

These data are also associated with another study on T cells in Graves' hyperthyroidism and ophthalmopathy. As noted in the second study: Stable Graves' hyperthyroidism was defined as no progression to ophthalmopathy during 18 months of follow-up. Hyperthyroidism patients were newly diagnosed, with disease duration under 2 months, and aged 18 to 65 years. Any patient with an uncontrolled infection, another autoimmune disease, pregnancy or lactation was excluded. Clinical symptoms, serum thyroxine and TRAb, thyroid ultrasound, and orbital computed tomography formed the basis for the diagnoses. For the first round of RT-PCR on the TCR CDR3, the HTBI primer set was used together with the Qiagen OneStep RT-PCR kit. Most expanded thyroid clonotypes (frequency above 0.001) were also detected in blood, suggesting blood repertoires may reflect thyroid immune responses. A 13 V-J signature model separated ophthalmopathy from stable hyperthyroidism, with 87.88% sensitivity and roughly 82% specificity in cross-validation and 80%/75% in testing. During validation, the model predicted progression to ophthalmopathy a median of about 6.3 months ahead of onset, with just under 71% sensitivity and 72.22% specificity. TCR V-J signatures able to tell the groups apart were searched for in a discovery cohort of 90 to 100 patients, of whom 43 had Graves' ophthalmopathy and roughly 58 had stable Graves' hyperthyroidism. An independent validation cohort of around 19 hyperthyroidism patients and about 15 patients who later progressed to ophthalmopathy tested prospective prediction of ophthalmopathy. For training and testing, the 95 to 100 patients in the discovery cohort were randomly divided in a 7:3 ratio. In addition, the study compared T-cell repertoires in thyroid tissue and in blood from five or six Graves' hyperthyroidism patients. After sampling, hyperthyroidism patients received methimazole starting at 30 mg daily, and ophthalmopathy patients received high-dose intravenous methylprednisolone. Libraries were constructed in a second round of multiplex PCR, after which size selection and purification were carried out. Sequencing of the libraries was done on an Illumina HiSeq2000 using paired-end 100 bp reads. SOAPnuke was used to process the raw data, removing reads that contained adapters or uncalled bases, had a mean Phred below 15, or lacked an exact match to the constant primer or identifier. High-quality paired reads were merged using COPE v1.2.5, and each unique nucleotide sequence was defined as a clonotype. MiTCR v1.1 was used to align clonotypes to the IMGT TRBV, TRBD and TRBJ reference segments. Only V-J combinations with frequency above 0.0001, covering 99.2% of repertoires, were analysed. The TCS score was defined as F50 (clonal expansion) divided by E x V (chaos), with BLOSUM62-based TCRdist calculated between CDR3 peptides within each V-J. Welch's t-statistics and random forest reduced around 550 V-J features to 13, which were used in a naive Bayes classifier (R e1071). Sample size was not statistically predetermined, and investigators were not blinded to group allocation. The paper reports TCR Vbeta CDR3 sequencing of some 140 peripheral blood samples: some 44 ophthalmopathy, under 80 hyperthyroidism and about 17 progressor patients.

The sequence is built from TRBV27 and TRBJ2-5, with 11 bases in between that match TRBD2. The sequencing here drew on peripheral blood mononuclear cells (PBMCs), taken at new diagnosis, from a patient treated with antithyroid drugs. This TCR was sampled from a woman aged 18-29 years with Graves disease. Donor details come from another sample of the same person, matched by shared clones. CDR3 reads: CASSASGTSGGETQYF. At the DNA level, the sequence is TGTGCCAGCAGTGCGTCCGGGACTAGCGGTGGGGAGACCCAGTACTTC.